These T cell receptor beta chains were read from a single sample in a study of blood T cell repertoires in COVID-19. Generated by immunoSEQ multiplex PCR, the TCRdb table keeps only in-frame clones and is missing some. The repertoire holds 50,000 to 65,000 clones, with approximately 81% as singletons. Sequencing used peripheral blood. The receptors derive from a man aged 35-49 years with active COVID-19. The CDR3 runs from the conserved cysteine through the conserved F or W. The order of the fields is J gene, V gene, D gene, clone size, CDR3 length, CDR3 DNA, CDR3 protein. A D gene is named only where the DNA matches it firmly. The size field is filled for only some rows; it gives once, few, many or a size class.

j_gene: TRBJ2-3
v_gene: TRBV28
d_gene: TRBD2
abundance: NA
len: 14
CDR3nt: TGTGCCAGCAGTTTTGTAGCGGGAGTTTCGACGCAGTATTTT
CDR3aa: CASSFVAGVSTQYF

j_gene: TRBJ1-1
v_gene: TRBV30
d_gene: NA
abundance: NA
len: 14
CDR3nt: TGTGCCTGGTCCCCTGGAGTGGGGCCCACTGAAGCTTTCTTT
CDR3aa: CAWSPGVGPTEAFF

j_gene: TRBJ2-7
v_gene: TRBV2
d_gene: NA
abundance: NA
len: 11
CDR3nt: TGTGCCAGCTCGGGGAGCTTAGAGCAGTACTTC
CDR3aa: CASSGSLEQYF

j_gene: TRBJ1-5
v_gene: TRBV21-1
d_gene: NA
abundance: NA
len: 14
CDR3nt: TGTGCCAGCAGCAAAGACAGCTTCAATCAGCCCCAGCATTTT
CDR3aa: CASSKDSFNQPQHF

j_gene: TRBJ2-5
v_gene: TRBV4-1
d_gene: TRBD1
abundance: NA
len: 17
CDR3nt: TGCGCCAGCAGCCCCGAACGGGGGACAGGGAGAAATGAGACCCAGTACTTC
CDR3aa: CASSPERGTGRNETQYF

j_gene: TRBJ2-3
v_gene: TRBV6-6
d_gene: TRBD2
abundance: once
len: 14
CDR3nt: TGTGCCAGCAGGCTCCGCGGGGGAACAGATACGCAGTATTTT
CDR3aa: CASRLRGGTDTQYF

j_gene: TRBJ1-5
v_gene: TRBV28
d_gene: NA
abundance: NA
len: 12
CDR3nt: TGTGCCAGCAGTTTGATGGGCCAGCCCCAGCATTTT
CDR3aa: CASSLMGQPQHF

j_gene: TRBJ2-5
v_gene: TRBV20-1
d_gene: NA
abundance: NA
len: 11
CDR3nt: TGCAGTGCTAGGAGGCAAGAGACCCAGTACTTC
CDR3aa: CSARRQETQYF

j_gene: TRBJ2-7
v_gene: TRBV7-8
d_gene: NA
abundance: NA
len: 16
CDR3nt: TGTGCCAGCAGCCAAGATGCTAGAGTTGTTCATTACGAGCAGTACTTC
CDR3aa: CASSQDARVVHYEQYF

j_gene: TRBJ2-7
v_gene: TRBV18
d_gene: NA
abundance: NA
len: 12
CDR3nt: TGTGCCAGCTCGGGCGGGTCCTACGAGCAGTACTTC
CDR3aa: CASSGGSYEQYF

j_gene: TRBJ2-7
v_gene: TRBV28
d_gene: TRBD2
abundance: few
len: 12
CDR3nt: TGTGCCAGCGGCCGACTAGCGCGAGAGCAGTACTTC
CDR3aa: CASGRLAREQYF

j_gene: TRBJ2-3
v_gene: TRBV5-1
d_gene: TRBD2
abundance: NA
len: 15
CDR3nt: TGCGCCAGCAGCTTCCTAGCGGGTGATGGAGATACGCAGTATTTT
CDR3aa: CASSFLAGDGDTQYF

j_gene: TRBJ2-1
v_gene: TRBV6-5
d_gene: TRBD1
abundance: NA
len: 15
CDR3nt: TGTGCCAGCAGTTTGGGACAGGGATCCTACAATGAGCAGTTCTTC
CDR3aa: CASSLGQGSYNEQFF

j_gene: TRBJ1-1
v_gene: TRBV5-4
d_gene: TRBD1
abundance: once
len: 13
CDR3nt: TGTGCCAGCAACTATGACAGGGGGGCTGAAGCTTTCTTT
CDR3aa: CASNYDRGAEAFF

j_gene: TRBJ2-2
v_gene: TRBV7-3
d_gene: NA
abundance: NA
len: 16
CDR3nt: TGTGCCAGCAGCCCGAGGGTGGGGTGGAACACCGGGGAGCTGTTTTTT
CDR3aa: CASSPRVGWNTGELFF

j_gene: TRBJ1-5
v_gene: TRBV30
d_gene: NA
abundance: NA
len: 14
CDR3nt: TGTGCCTGGAGTTCCAGTCGTAGCAATCAGCCCCAGCATTTT
CDR3aa: CAWSSSRSNQPQHF

j_gene: TRBJ2-5
v_gene: TRBV7-9
d_gene: NA
abundance: NA
len: 13
CDR3nt: TGTGCCAGCAGCCATCCGGGACTGGGGACCCAGTACTTC
CDR3aa: CASSHPGLGTQYF

j_gene: TRBJ2-3
v_gene: TRBV5-1
d_gene: NA
abundance: NA
len: 13
CDR3nt: TGCGCCAGCAGCTTGGCCCTCAGAGATACGCAGTATTTT
CDR3aa: CASSLALRDTQYF

j_gene: TRBJ1-4
v_gene: TRBV28
d_gene: NA
abundance: few
len: 15
CDR3nt: TGTGCCAGCAATCACAACAGGGATGGAAGACAAAAACTGTTTTTT
CDR3aa: CASNHNRDGRQKLFF

j_gene: TRBJ1-2
v_gene: TRBV7-9
d_gene: NA
abundance: NA
len: 15
CDR3nt: TGTGCCAGCAGCTTGATTGGGACACCGAACTATGGCTACACCTTC
CDR3aa: CASSLIGTPNYGYTF

j_gene: TRBJ2-7
v_gene: TRBV28
d_gene: NA
abundance: NA
len: 13
CDR3nt: TGTGCCAGCAGTCTCGGACACTCCTACGAGCAGTACTTC
CDR3aa: CASSLGHSYEQYF

j_gene: TRBJ2-3
v_gene: TRBV30
d_gene: NA
abundance: NA
len: 13
CDR3nt: TGTGCCTGGAGTGTAGGGGAGGCAGATACGCAGTATTTT
CDR3aa: CAWSVGEADTQYF

j_gene: TRBJ2-1
v_gene: TRBV30
d_gene: TRBD1
abundance: NA
len: 13
CDR3nt: TGTGCCTGTAACTACAGGGGCAGGCATGAGCAGTTCTTC
CDR3aa: CACNYRGRHEQFF

j_gene: TRBJ2-7
v_gene: TRBV27
d_gene: TRBD1
abundance: NA
len: 14
CDR3nt: TGTGCCAGCTCCAGAAGGGGGCTATCCTACGAGCAGTACTTC
CDR3aa: CASSRRGLSYEQYF

j_gene: TRBJ2-1
v_gene: TRBV5-1
d_gene: TRBD2
abundance: NA
len: 11
CDR3nt: TGCGCCAGTACTACGGGGGGTGAGCAGTTCTTC
CDR3aa: CASTTGGEQFF

j_gene: TRBJ2-7
v_gene: TRBV6-2/TRBV6-3
d_gene: TRBD2
abundance: NA
len: 17
CDR3nt: TGTGCCAGCAGTTCCGGGCTAGCGGGAGGGCAAGCCTACGAGCAGTACTTC
CDR3aa: CASSSGLAGGQAYEQYF

j_gene: TRBJ2-1
v_gene: TRBV11-2
d_gene: TRBD2
abundance: NA
len: 14
CDR3nt: TGTGCCAGCTCCGTAGCGGGAGGGGTTAATGAGCAGTTCTTC
CDR3aa: CASSVAGGVNEQFF

j_gene: TRBJ2-1
v_gene: TRBV13
d_gene: TRBD2
abundance: NA
len: 12
CDR3nt: TGTGCCAGCAGCCCTACTAGCGGGCAGCAGTTCTTC
CDR3aa: CASSPTSGQQFF

j_gene: TRBJ1-5
v_gene: TRBV10-3
d_gene: NA
abundance: few
len: 13
CDR3nt: TGTGCCATCAAGGGGCCGGGCAATCAGCCCCAGCATTTT
CDR3aa: CAIKGPGNQPQHF

j_gene: TRBJ1-2
v_gene: TRBV6-1
d_gene: TRBD1
abundance: NA
len: 15
CDR3nt: TGTGCCAGCAGTGACCAGGGGGCGAATAACTATGGCTACACCTTC
CDR3aa: CASSDQGANNYGYTF

j_gene: TRBJ1-1
v_gene: TRBV7-3
d_gene: NA
abundance: NA
len: 13
CDR3nt: TGTGCCAGCAGCTACGAGCCGAACACTGAAGCTTTCTTT
CDR3aa: CASSYEPNTEAFF

j_gene: TRBJ2-5
v_gene: TRBV21-1
d_gene: NA
abundance: NA
len: 16
CDR3nt: TGTGCCAGCAGCAAAGTAGTGGGACAGATCCAAGAGACCCAGTACTTC
CDR3aa: CASSKVVGQIQETQYF

j_gene: TRBJ1-2
v_gene: TRBV6-5
d_gene: TRBD1
abundance: NA
len: 13
CDR3nt: TGTGCCAGCAGATCCGGACAGGGCGATGGCTACACCTTC
CDR3aa: CASRSGQGDGYTF

j_gene: TRBJ2-3
v_gene: TRBV25-1
d_gene: NA
abundance: once
len: 16
CDR3nt: TGTGCCAGCAGTGACTTTAGGGGGGGTTCAGCAGATACGCAGTATTTT
CDR3aa: CASSDFRGGSADTQYF

j_gene: TRBJ2-2
v_gene: TRBV29-1
d_gene: NA
abundance: NA
len: 13
CDR3nt: TGCAGCGTCGGACAGTTGAACACCGGGGAGCTGTTTTTT
CDR3aa: CSVGQLNTGELFF

j_gene: TRBJ2-1
v_gene: TRBV11-1
d_gene: NA
abundance: NA
len: 12
CDR3nt: TGTGCCAGCAGCCCTGGGGGGATAGAGCAGTTCTTC
CDR3aa: CASSPGGIEQFF

j_gene: TRBJ2-5
v_gene: TRBV5-4
d_gene: TRBD2
abundance: NA
len: 13
CDR3nt: TGTGCCAGCAGGGGGGGGGTTCAAGAGACCCAGTACTTC
CDR3aa: CASRGGVQETQYF

j_gene: TRBJ1-1
v_gene: TRBV10-2
d_gene: NA
abundance: NA
len: 16
CDR3nt: TGCGCCAGCAGTGAGTCGAGGCCGACGATGAACACTGAAGCTTTCTTT
CDR3aa: CASSESRPTMNTEAFF

j_gene: TRBJ2-1
v_gene: TRBV7-3
d_gene: NA
abundance: NA
len: 15
CDR3nt: TGTGCCAGCAGCCCCAGCGGGACACGGGGCAATGAGCAGTTCTTC
CDR3aa: CASSPSGTRGNEQFF

j_gene: TRBJ1-2
v_gene: TRBV5-1
d_gene: TRBD1
abundance: NA
len: 14
CDR3nt: TGCGCCAGCAGCGCCCTACAGGGGCTAGGGGGCTACACCTTC
CDR3aa: CASSALQGLGGYTF

j_gene: TRBJ2-7
v_gene: TRBV7-6
d_gene: NA
abundance: NA
len: 14
CDR3nt: TGTGCCAGCAGCTTCAGTCCTCTGTCCTACGAGCAGTACTTC
CDR3aa: CASSFSPLSYEQYF

j_gene: TRBJ2-1
v_gene: TRBV9
d_gene: TRBD2
abundance: NA
len: 16
CDR3nt: TGTGCCAGCAGCTCCCCGACTAGCGGGAGAAACAATGAGCAGTTCTTC
CDR3aa: CASSSPTSGRNNEQFF

j_gene: TRBJ2-7
v_gene: TRBV5-1
d_gene: TRBD2
abundance: many
len: 14
CDR3nt: TGCGCCAGCAGCGTTAGCGGGATCCCCTACGAGCAGTACTTC
CDR3aa: CASSVSGIPYEQYF

j_gene: TRBJ1-2
v_gene: TRBV2
d_gene: NA
abundance: NA
len: 15
CDR3nt: TGTGCCAGCCAAATACAACCCCAGGGTTCAAATGGCTACACCTTC
CDR3aa: CASQIQPQGSNGYTF

j_gene: TRBJ2-2
v_gene: TRBV5-1
d_gene: NA
abundance: NA
len: 14
CDR3nt: TGCGCCAGCAGCTTGGTTACAGGTACCGGGGAGCTGTTTTTT
CDR3aa: CASSLVTGTGELFF

j_gene: TRBJ1-1
v_gene: TRBV5-1
d_gene: NA
abundance: once
len: 16
CDR3nt: TGCGCCAGCAGCTTGGCCCCTTCCACAGGTCCTTCTGAAGCTTTCTTT
CDR3aa: CASSLAPSTGPSEAFF

j_gene: TRBJ1-1
v_gene: TRBV27
d_gene: NA
abundance: NA
len: 15
CDR3nt: TGTGCCAGCCGGAAGCAATGGGACTTGAACACTGAAGCTTTCTTT
CDR3aa: CASRKQWDLNTEAFF

j_gene: TRBJ2-1
v_gene: TRBV24-1
d_gene: NA
abundance: NA
len: 14
CDR3nt: TGTGCCACCAGTGATCCGATACAGAGAAATGAGCAGTTCTTC
CDR3aa: CATSDPIQRNEQFF

j_gene: TRBJ1-5
v_gene: TRBV30
d_gene: NA
abundance: NA
len: 15
CDR3nt: TGTGCCTGGAGTGAGATAGACAGAGACAATCAGCCCCAGCATTTT
CDR3aa: CAWSEIDRDNQPQHF

j_gene: TRBJ2-5
v_gene: TRBV3-1/TRBV3-2
d_gene: NA
abundance: NA
len: 12
CDR3nt: TGTGCCAGCAGCCAAGCGAGGGAGACCCAGTACTTC
CDR3aa: CASSQARETQYF

j_gene: TRBJ2-7
v_gene: TRBV4-2
d_gene: NA
abundance: NA
len: 13
CDR3nt: TGTGCCAGCAGCCGAACCCGGGACTACGAGCAGTACTTC
CDR3aa: CASSRTRDYEQYF

j_gene: TRBJ2-7
v_gene: TRBV6-5
d_gene: NA
abundance: NA
len: 14
CDR3nt: TGTGCCTCCAAAGTAGGGGGTATGACCTACGAGCAGTACTTC
CDR3aa: CASKVGGMTYEQYF

j_gene: TRBJ2-5
v_gene: TRBV29-1
d_gene: TRBD1
abundance: once
len: 13
CDR3nt: TGCAGCGGGCGGGACAGGGTTCAAGAGACCCAGTACTTC
CDR3aa: CSGRDRVQETQYF

j_gene: TRBJ2-7
v_gene: TRBV27
d_gene: TRBD2
abundance: NA
len: 14
CDR3nt: TGTGCCAGCAGTCGACCGGGACTAGCGATCGAGCAGTACTTC
CDR3aa: CASSRPGLAIEQYF

j_gene: TRBJ2-7
v_gene: TRBV12-1
d_gene: NA
abundance: NA
len: 13
CDR3nt: TGTGCCAGCAGCTTTGTGGCGGCCTACGAGCAGTACTTC
CDR3aa: CASSFVAAYEQYF